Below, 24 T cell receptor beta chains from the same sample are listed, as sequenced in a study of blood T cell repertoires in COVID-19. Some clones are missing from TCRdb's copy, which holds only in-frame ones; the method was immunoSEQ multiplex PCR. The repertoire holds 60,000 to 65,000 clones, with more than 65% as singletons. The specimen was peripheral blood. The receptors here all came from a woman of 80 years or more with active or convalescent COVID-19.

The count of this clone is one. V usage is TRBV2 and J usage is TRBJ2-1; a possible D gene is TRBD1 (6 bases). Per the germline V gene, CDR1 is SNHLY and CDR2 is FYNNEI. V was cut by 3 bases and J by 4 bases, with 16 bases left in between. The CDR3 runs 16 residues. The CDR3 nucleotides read TGTGCCAGCAGTGACCTCACAGGGCTCCGATACAATGAGCAGTTCTTC. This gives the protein CASSDLTGLRYNEQFF.

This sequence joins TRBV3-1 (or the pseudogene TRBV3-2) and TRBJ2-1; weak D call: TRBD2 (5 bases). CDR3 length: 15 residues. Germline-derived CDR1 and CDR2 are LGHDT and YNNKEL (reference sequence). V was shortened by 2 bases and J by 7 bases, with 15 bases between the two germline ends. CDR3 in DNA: TGTGCCAGCAGCCAACCTTACGGGGAAAATAATGAGCAGTTCTTC. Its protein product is CASSQPYGENNEQFF.

Here the CDR3 reads CASRQGQANYGYTF. CDR3 in DNA: TGTGCCAGCAGGCAAGGACAGGCGAACTATGGCTACACCTTC. This sequence joins TRBV6-6 and TRBJ1-2; 7 nucleotides align to TRBD1. The CDR3 runs to 14 residues. V lost 6 bases and J lost 2; bases outside the gene matches: 6. Germline CDR1 MNHNY, CDR2 SVGAGI (reference sequence).

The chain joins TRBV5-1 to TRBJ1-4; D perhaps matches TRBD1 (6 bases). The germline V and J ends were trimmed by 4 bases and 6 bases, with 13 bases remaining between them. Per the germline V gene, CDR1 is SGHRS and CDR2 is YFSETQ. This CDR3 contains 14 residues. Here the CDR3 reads CASSPGTSYEKLFF. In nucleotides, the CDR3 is TGCGCCAGCAGCCCCGGGACAAGTTATGAAAAACTGTTTTTT.

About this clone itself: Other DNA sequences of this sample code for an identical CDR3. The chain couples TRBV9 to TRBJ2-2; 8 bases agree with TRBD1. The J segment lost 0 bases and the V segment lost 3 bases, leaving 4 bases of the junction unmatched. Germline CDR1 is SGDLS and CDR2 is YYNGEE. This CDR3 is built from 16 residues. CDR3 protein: CASSARDRPNTGELFF. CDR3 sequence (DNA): TGTGCCAGCAGCGCAAGGGACAGGCCGAACACCGGGGAGCTGTTTTTT.

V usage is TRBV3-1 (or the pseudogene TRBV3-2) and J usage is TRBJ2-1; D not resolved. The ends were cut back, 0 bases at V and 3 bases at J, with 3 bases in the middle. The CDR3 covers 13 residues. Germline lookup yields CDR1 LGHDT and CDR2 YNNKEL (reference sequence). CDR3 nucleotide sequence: TGTGCCAGCAGCCAAGACCGCTACAATGAGCAGTTCTTC. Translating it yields CASSQDRYNEQFF.

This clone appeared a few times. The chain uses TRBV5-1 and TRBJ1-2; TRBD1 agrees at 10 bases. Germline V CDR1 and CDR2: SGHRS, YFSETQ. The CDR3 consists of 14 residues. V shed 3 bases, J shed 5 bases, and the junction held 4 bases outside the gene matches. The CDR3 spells CASSSGDRGYGYTF. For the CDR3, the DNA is TGCGCCAGCAGCTCAGGGGACAGGGGTTATGGCTACACCTTC. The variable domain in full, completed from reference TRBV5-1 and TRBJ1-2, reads KAGVTQTPRYLIKTRGQQVTLSCSPISGHRSVSWYQQTPGQGLQFLFEYFSETQRNKGNFPGRFSGRQFSNSRSEMNVSTLELGDSALYLCASSSGDRGYGYTFGSGTRLTVV.

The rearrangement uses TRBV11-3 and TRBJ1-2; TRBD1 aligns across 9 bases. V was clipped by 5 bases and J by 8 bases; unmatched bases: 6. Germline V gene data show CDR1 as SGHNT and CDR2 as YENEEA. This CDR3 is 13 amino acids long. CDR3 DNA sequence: TGTGCCAGCAGCCGGGGACAGGGAGAAGGCTACACCTTC. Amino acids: CASSRGQGEGYTF.

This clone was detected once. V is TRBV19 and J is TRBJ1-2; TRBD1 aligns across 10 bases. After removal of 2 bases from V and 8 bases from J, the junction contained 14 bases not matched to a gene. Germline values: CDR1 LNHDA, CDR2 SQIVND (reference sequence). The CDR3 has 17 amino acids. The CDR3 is CASSINSRQGAISGYTF. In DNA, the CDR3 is TGTGCCAGTAGTATAAACTCCCGACAGGGGGCCATTAGCGGCTACACCTTC.

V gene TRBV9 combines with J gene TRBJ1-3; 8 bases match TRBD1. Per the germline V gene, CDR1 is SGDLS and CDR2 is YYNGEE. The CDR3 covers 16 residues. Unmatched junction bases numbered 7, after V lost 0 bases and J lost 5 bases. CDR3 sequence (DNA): TGTGCCAGCAGCGTAGAGGCCAGGGGGCTAAGAAACACCATATATTTT. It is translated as CASSVEARGLRNTIYF.

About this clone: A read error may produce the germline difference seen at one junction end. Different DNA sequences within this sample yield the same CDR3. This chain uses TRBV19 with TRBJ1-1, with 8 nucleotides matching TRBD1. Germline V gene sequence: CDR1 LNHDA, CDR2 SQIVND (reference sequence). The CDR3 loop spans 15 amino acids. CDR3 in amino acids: CASSILQGVYTEAFF. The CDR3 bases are TGTGCCAGTAGTATTCTACAGGGGGTGTACACTGAAGCCTTCTTT.

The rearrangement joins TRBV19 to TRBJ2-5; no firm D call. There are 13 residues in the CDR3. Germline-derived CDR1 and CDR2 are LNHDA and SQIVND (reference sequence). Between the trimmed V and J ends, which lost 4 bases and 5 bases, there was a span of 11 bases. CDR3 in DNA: TGTGCCAGTAGTACGAACAGTAGGGAGACCCAGTACTTC. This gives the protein CASSTNSRETQYF. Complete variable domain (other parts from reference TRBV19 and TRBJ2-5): DGGITQSPKYLFRKEGQNVTLSCEQNLNHDAMYWYRQDPGQGLRLIYYSQIVNDFQKGDIAEGYSVSREKKESFPLTVTSAQKNPTAFYLCASSTNSRETQYFGPGTRLLVL.

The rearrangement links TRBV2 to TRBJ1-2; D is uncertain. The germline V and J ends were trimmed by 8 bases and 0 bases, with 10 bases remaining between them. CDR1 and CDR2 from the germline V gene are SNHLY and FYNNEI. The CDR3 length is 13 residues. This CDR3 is CASQARANYGYTF. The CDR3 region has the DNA TGTGCCAGCCAGGCGAGGGCTAACTATGGCTACACCTTC. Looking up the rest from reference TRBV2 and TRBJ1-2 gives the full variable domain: EPEVTQTPSHQVTQMGQEVILRCVPISNHLYFYWYRQILGQKVEFLVSFYNNEISEKSEIFDDQFSVERPDGSNFTLKIRSTKLEDSAMYFCASQARANYGYTFGSGTRLTVV.

The CDR3 here is CASSRGRGREKLFF. CDR3 nucleotides: TGTGCCAGCTCAAGGGGCAGGGGGCGGGAAAAACTGTTTTTT. The chain recombines TRBV18 with TRBJ1-4, with 8 bases aligning to TRBD1. The CDR3 is 14 residues long. V was clipped by 5 bases and J by 8 bases; unmatched bases: 7. Germline V gives CDR1 KGHSH, CDR2 LQKENI.

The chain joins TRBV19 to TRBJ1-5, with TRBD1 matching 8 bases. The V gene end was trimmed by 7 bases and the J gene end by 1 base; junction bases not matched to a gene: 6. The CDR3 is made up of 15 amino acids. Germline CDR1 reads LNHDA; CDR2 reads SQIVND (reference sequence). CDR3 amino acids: CASTGQGLSNQPQHF. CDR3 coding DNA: TGTGCCAGTACCGGACAGGGTTTGAGCAATCAGCCCCAGCATTTT.

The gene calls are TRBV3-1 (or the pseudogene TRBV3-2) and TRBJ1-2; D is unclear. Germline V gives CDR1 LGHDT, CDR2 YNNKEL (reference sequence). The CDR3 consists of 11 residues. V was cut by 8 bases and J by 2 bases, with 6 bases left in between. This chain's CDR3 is CASGHNYGYTF. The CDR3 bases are TGTGCCAGCGGGCACAACTATGGCTACACCTTC.

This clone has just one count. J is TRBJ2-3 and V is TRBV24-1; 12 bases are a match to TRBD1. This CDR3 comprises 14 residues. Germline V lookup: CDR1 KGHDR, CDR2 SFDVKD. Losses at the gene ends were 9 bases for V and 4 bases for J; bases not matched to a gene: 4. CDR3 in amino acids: CATQGQGASDTQYF. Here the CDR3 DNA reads TGTGCCACCCAGGGACAGGGGGCGTCAGATACGCAGTATTTT.

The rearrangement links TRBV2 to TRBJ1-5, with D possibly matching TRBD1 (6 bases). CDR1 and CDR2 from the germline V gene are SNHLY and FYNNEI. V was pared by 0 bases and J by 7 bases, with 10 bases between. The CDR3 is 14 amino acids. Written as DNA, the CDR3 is TGTGCCAGCAGTGAAGCGGGCAGGGGCCAGCCCCAGCATTTT. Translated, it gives CASSEAGRGQPQHF. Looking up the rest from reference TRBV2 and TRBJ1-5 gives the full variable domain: EPEVTQTPSHQVTQMGQEVILRCVPISNHLYFYWYRQILGQKVEFLVSFYNNEISEKSEIFDDQFSVERPDGSNFTLKIRSTKLEDSAMYFCASSEAGRGQPQHFGDGTRLSIL.

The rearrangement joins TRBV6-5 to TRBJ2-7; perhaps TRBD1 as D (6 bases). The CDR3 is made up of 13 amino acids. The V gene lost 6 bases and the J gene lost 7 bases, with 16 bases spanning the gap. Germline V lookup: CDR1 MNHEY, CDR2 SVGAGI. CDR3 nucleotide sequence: TGTGCCAGCAGCCGTGACAGGCTACGGGAGCAGTACTTC. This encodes CASSRDRLREQYF.

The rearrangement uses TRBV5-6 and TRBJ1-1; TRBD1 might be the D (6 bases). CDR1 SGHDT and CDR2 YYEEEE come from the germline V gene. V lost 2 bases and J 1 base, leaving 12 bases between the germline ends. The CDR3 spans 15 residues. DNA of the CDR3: TGTGCCAGCAGCTTTGGGGGCGGCTCGAACACTGAAGCTTTCTTT. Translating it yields CASSFGGGSNTEAFF.

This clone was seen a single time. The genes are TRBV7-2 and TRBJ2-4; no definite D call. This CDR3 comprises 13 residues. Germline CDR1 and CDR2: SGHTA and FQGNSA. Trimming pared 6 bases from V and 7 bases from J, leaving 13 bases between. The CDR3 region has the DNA TGTGCCAGCAGTCTCCTAGGAAGGAACATTCAGTACTTC. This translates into CASSLLGRNIQYF.

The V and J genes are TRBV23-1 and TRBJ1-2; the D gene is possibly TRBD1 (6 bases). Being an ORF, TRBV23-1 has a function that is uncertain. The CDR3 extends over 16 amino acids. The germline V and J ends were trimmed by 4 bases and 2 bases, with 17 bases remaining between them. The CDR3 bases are TGCGCCAGCAGTCGACGCAACACAGGGAAGAACTATGGCTACACCTTC. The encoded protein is CASSRRNTGKNYGYTF.

Here the CDR3 reads CASSQERDTYNSPLHF. In DNA form, the CDR3 reads TGCGCCAGCAGCCAAGAGAGAGACACGTATAATTCACCCCTCCACTTT. The chain joins TRBV4-1 to TRBJ1-6; D unresolved. Trimming removed 0 bases at V and 4 bases at J, with 10 bases between. Germline assignment: CDR1 MGHRA and CDR2 YSYEKL. The length of the CDR3 is 16 residues.

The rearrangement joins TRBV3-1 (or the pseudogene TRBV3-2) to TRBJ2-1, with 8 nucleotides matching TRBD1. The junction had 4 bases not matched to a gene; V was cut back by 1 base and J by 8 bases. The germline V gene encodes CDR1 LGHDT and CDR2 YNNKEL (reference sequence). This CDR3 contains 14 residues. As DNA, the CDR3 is TGTGCCAGCAGCCAAGCAGGGGGCCTGTATGAGCAGTTCTTC. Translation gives CASSQAGGLYEQFF.